The sequence of this TCR beta chain was determined in a study of blood T cells in healthy people across ages (dated by TCRdb to the mid-2010s). Looking at the study overall: In model experiments, template switching captured roughly one uniquely barcoded TCR beta cDNA molecule for every two T cells. Age-related changes in TCR beta repertoire diversity were measured in the study by deep sequencing normalized with unique cDNA molecular identifiers. The study analyzed two additional independent replicas of 1 million unique cDNA reads from the same blood draw for two donors, one aged 18 to 30 and one aged 80 or older. Four age groups were formed from the donors: young (average about 15 years), middle-aged (around 39), aged (about 62) and long-lived (82). To avoid experimental bias, donors of different ages were spread randomly across the sequencing lanes. Broad study findings and their caveats: Estimates of total diversity from one million sequenced T cells were regarded as lower bounds and underestimates. Conclusive comparison of naive and antigen-experienced compartments was prevented by the profiling of bulk unsorted PBMCs. Compared with the aged group, more naive CD4+ T cells, fewer expanded clones and increased TCR diversity were shown by the long-lived group, suggesting age selection. There was a strong correlation between observed TCR beta diversity and the percentage of naive T cells measured by flow cytometry. As age increased, observed TCR beta diversity per million T cells dropped in a roughly linear way, and a significant reduction was already evident by age 40. Donor CMV infection status was unknown, potentially confounding age-related changes in expanded clonotypes.

CDR1 is given as PRHDT and CDR2 as FYEKMQ, both from the germline V gene (reference sequence). The CDR3 measures 16 amino acids from cysteine to phenylalanine. Solely the CDR3 DNA is kept, with 48 bases framed from the first base. The junction carries 21 bases between V and J, which are trimmed by 5 bases and 7 bases respectively. Remarks on this clonotype: Its antigen is not yet known. No base quality values were provided; no much bigger clone lies one nucleotide off.

Systemically healthy Caucasian individuals from Russia, over 30 in total and aged about 6 to 100 years, were included as donors. About 10 milliliters of peripheral blood were drawn from each donor into EDTA-treated Vacutainer tubes. Ficoll-Paque density-gradient centrifugation was used to isolate PBMCs, with at least 6.5 million per sample. Total RNA, at least 6 micrograms per sample, was extracted from PBMCs with Trizol reagent. For every donor, flow cytometry on a PBMC aliquot measured the percentage of naive CD45RAhigh/CD27high T cells. The library was obtained by 5' RACE. TCRdb names Illumina HiSeq 2500 as the instrument used. A second roughly 7 to 11 cycle PCR used a sample-barcoded 5' primer and a J-beta primer mix. A template-switch 5' adaptor carrying 12 random nucleotides introduced a unique molecular identifier onto each TCR beta cDNA molecule. At least 2.5 million CDR3-containing paired-end reads were obtained from each sample. First-strand cDNA was synthesized from all RNA with the Mint cDNA synthesis kit, primed by a TRBC-specific oligonucleotide. All cDNA was treated with uracil-DNA glycosylase and then went through a first 18-cycle PCR with the universal primers M1SS and BC2_uni_R. The original methods were these. For normalization, 1 million high-quality reads, each with a distinct molecular identifier, were randomly selected from each sample. Reads sharing molecular identifiers were discarded rather than binned into consensus sequences. MiTCR, with a Q25 quality threshold and the strictest error-elimination algorithm, was used for CDR3 identification, clonotype clustering and error correction. A nonparametric unseen species model with Euler transformation was used to estimate lower-bound total TCR beta diversity. The raw public data were reprocessed by TCRdb itself: fastp quality trimming at Q25, MiXCR clonotype calling, in-frame beta chains only. Every distinct CDR3 protein forms one entry, paired with its most common genes and DNA. These V and J calls rely on TCRdb rather than the paper's analysis. The sample has hundreds of thousands of distinct CDR3 sequences on record, 29% of them singletons. The top ten clones comprise 15% to 20% of the sample.

The TCR comes from a woman aged 80 or older in good health. Source material: blood. The chain joins TRBV13 to TRBJ2-1; TRBD2 might be the D gene, on 5 matching bases. The CDR3 sequence is CASSPQSGKANNEQFF. In nucleotide form, the sequence is TGTGCCAGCAGCCCTCAATCCGGGAAAGCAAATAATGAGCAGTTCTTC. This CDR3, with the reference TRBV13 and TRBJ2-1 proteins standing in past its ends, gives the full variable domain AAGVIQSPRHLIKEKRETATLKCYPIPRHDTVYWYQQGPGQDPQFLISFYEKMQSDKGSIPDRFSAQQFSDYHSELNMSSLELGDSALYFCASSPQSGKANNEQFFGPGTRLTVL.